The entry that follows covers one TCR beta chain sequence. Its antigen is not known. Sequencing used immunoSEQ multiplex PCR; TCRdb keeps in-frame clones, though not all of them. The sample lists roughly 40,000 clones; roughly 86% were seen once. The sample originates from a study of OX40 agonist ivuxolimab in advanced cancers. Findings and caveats of the study: Antigen targets of the expanded peripheral T cells went undetermined.

V lost 1 base, J lost 6 bases, and 7 bases lay in between. The CDR3 runs to 13 residues. Germline V gene data show CDR1 as MGHRA and CDR2 as YSYEKL. Sequenced material: CD4+ or CD8+ T cells sorted from blood, taken in a trial of the OX40 agonist ivuxolimab. The clonotype originates from an adult with an advanced solid tumor such as melanoma, head and neck, liver or kidney cancer. This chain joins TRBV4-1 and TRBJ1-5; no definite D call. CDR3 residues: CASSQAEGQPQHF. The CDR3 region has the DNA TGCGCCAGCAGCCAAGCGGAAGGTCAGCCCCAGCATTTT.